This T cell receptor (beta chain) is drawn from a study of cytomegalovirus exposure and HLA in healthy donors. This clone was detected once. V was cut by 0 bases and J by 7 bases, with 13 bases left in between. CDR1 and CDR2 (germline): SGHRS, YFSETQ. The CDR3 sequence is 15 residues long. PCR was performed using 60 Vbeta and 13 Jbeta primers. Some clones are missing from TCRdb's copy, which holds only in-frame ones; the method was immunoSEQ multiplex PCR. Of 95,000 to 100,000 clones listed, about 83% were seen once; the top ten hold about a sixth. The receptor comes from a man aged 55 to 69 in good health and CMV-seropositive. The chain couples TRBV5-1 to TRBJ2-2; perhaps TRBD1 as D (5 bases). The sequencing input was PBMCs. The CDR3 is CASSLEGAKGGELFF. CDR3 nucleotides: TGCGCCAGCAGCTTGGAAGGGGCTAAGGGCGGGGAGCTGTTTTTT.